The rows below give T cell receptor beta chains drawn from one sample of a study of blood T cells in healthy people across ages. TCRdb redid the calling of the 5' RACE reads with MiXCR, one entry per CDR3 protein. Of roughly 1,100,000 distinct CDR3 sequences in the sample, roughly a quarter are singletons; the top ten hold about 0.69%. The same sample was also used in a study of T cells of mothers and their children.

Source material: blood. Every receptor here comes from a girl aged 2-10 years in good health. The CDR3 runs from the conserved cysteine through the conserved F or W. Each record gives: CDR3 protein, CDR3 DNA, D gene, V gene, J gene, clone size. A D gene is named only where the DNA matches it firmly. A clone size is listed for some rows: how often the clone was seen (once, few, many), or a class if it is expanded.

CDR3: CASSVAPVNSPLHF; DNA: TGTGCCAGCAGCGTAGCACCCGTTAATTCACCCCTCCACTTT; D: .; V: TRBV7-3; J: TRBJ1-6; size: few
CDR3: CASSFLAGGAYNEQFF; DNA: TGTGCCAGCAGCTTTCTAGCGGGAGGGGCCTACAATGAGCAGTTCTTC; D: TRBD2; V: TRBV7-2; J: TRBJ2-1; size: .
CDR3: CASSWSPGQGNSPLHF; DNA: TGTGCCAGCAGTTGGAGTCCGGGACAGGGAAATTCACCCCTCCACTTT; D: TRBD1; V: TRBV27; J: TRBJ1-6; size: .
CDR3: CASSHGGLREQYF; DNA: TGTGCCAGCAGCCATGGGGGTCTCCGCGAGCAGTACTTC; D: .; V: TRBV7-6; J: TRBJ2-7; size: few
CDR3: CASSRWTGKGNEQFF; DNA: TGCGCCAGCAGCAGATGGACAGGGAAGGGAAATGAGCAGTTCTTC; D: TRBD1; V: TRBV7-2; J: TRBJ2-1; size: .
CDR3: CASRPSSGANVLTF; DNA: TGTGCCAGCAGGCCATCCTCTGGGGCCAACGTCCTGACTTTC; D: .; V: TRBV7-2; J: TRBJ2-6; size: few
CDR3: CSASNSYGYTF; DNA: TGCAGTGCTTCTAACAGTTATGGCTACACCTTC; D: .; V: TRBV20-1; J: TRBJ1-2; size: .
CDR3: CASSSTGRGETQYF; DNA: TGTGCCAGCAGCTCGACAGGGAGGGGAGAGACCCAGTACTTC; D: .; V: TRBV7-9; J: TRBJ2-5; size: few
CDR3: CSGGAHNEQFF; DNA: TGCAGTGGAGGGGCCCACAATGAGCAGTTCTTC; D: .; V: TRBV20-1; J: TRBJ2-1; size: few
CDR3: CASSRRPGTSGGTDTQYF; DNA: TGTGCCAGCTCACGCAGACCCGGGACTAGCGGGGGCACAGATACGCAGTATTTT; D: TRBD2; V: TRBV18; J: TRBJ2-3; size: .
CDR3: CASSGGTGDETQYF; DNA: TGCGCCAGCAGCGGCGGGACAGGCGACGAGACCCAGTACTTC; D: TRBD1; V: TRBV5-1; J: TRBJ2-5; size: few
CDR3: CASSLDWGQHYTF; DNA: TGTGCCAGCAGCTTAGACTGGGGCCAGCATTACACCTTC; D: .; V: TRBV7-9; J: TRBJ1-2; size: many